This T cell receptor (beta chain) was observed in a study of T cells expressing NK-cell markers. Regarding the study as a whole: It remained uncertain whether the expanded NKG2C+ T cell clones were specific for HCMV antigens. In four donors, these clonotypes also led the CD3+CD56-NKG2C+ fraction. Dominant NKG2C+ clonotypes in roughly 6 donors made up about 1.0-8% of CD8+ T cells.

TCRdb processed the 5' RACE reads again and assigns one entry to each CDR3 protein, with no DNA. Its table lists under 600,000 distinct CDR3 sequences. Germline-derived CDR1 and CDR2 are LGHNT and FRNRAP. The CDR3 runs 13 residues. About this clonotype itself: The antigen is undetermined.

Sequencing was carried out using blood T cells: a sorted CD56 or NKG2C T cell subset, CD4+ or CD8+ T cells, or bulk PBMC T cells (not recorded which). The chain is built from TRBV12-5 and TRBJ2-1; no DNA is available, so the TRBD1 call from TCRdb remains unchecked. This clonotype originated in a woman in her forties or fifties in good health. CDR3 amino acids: CASGSGEINEQFF.